Below, 2 T cell receptor beta chains from the same sample are listed, as sequenced in a study of blood T cell repertoires in COVID-19. Generated by immunoSEQ multiplex PCR, the TCRdb table keeps only in-frame clones and is missing some. The repertoire consists of roughly 250,000 clones, with around 82% occurring once and the leading ten covering 4.9%. The sequenced sample consisted of peripheral blood. Every receptor here comes from a woman at least 80 years old with active or convalescent COVID-19.

This sequence joins TRBV30 and TRBJ2-2; 14 nucleotides align to TRBD2. CDR1 and CDR2 from the germline V gene are GTSNPN and SVGIG (reference sequence). With 7 bases clipped from V and 5 bases from J, the junction kept 18 bases outside the gene matches. The CDR3 has 19 residues. CDR3 residues: CAFHRGRTSGRKRTGELFF. CDR3 sequence (DNA): TGTGCCTTCCACAGGGGGCGGACTAGCGGGAGGAAAAGAACCGGGGAGCTGTTTTTT. Full variable domain (remainder filled in from reference TRBV30 and TRBJ2-2): SQTIHQWPATLVQPVGSPLSLECTVEGTSNPNLYWYRQAAGRGLQLLFYSVGIGQISSEVPQNLSASRPQDRQFILSSKKLLLSDSGFYLCAFHRGRTSGRKRTGELFFGEGSRLTVL.

This rearrangement joins TRBV6-5 to TRBJ2-7; 7 nucleotides align to TRBD1. The germline gives CDR1 MNHEY, CDR2 SVGAGI. This CDR3 spans 13 amino acids. J was trimmed by 5 bases and V by 6 bases; bases with no gene match: 7. The CDR3 nucleotides read TGTGCCAGCAGGACAGGGCTTTTGGACGAGCAGTACTTC. This gives the protein CASRTGLLDEQYF.